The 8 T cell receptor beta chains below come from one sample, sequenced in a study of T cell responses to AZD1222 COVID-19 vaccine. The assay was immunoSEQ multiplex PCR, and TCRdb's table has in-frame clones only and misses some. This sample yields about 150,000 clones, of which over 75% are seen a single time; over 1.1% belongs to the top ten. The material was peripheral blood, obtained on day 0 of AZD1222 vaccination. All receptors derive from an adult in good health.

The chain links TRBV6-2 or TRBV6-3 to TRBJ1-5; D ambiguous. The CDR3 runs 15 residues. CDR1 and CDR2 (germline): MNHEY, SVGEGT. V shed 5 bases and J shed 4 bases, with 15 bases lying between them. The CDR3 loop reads CASSRGPWGNQPQHF. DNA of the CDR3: TGTGCCAGCAGTAGAGGGCCTTGGGGAAATCAGCCCCAGCATTTT.

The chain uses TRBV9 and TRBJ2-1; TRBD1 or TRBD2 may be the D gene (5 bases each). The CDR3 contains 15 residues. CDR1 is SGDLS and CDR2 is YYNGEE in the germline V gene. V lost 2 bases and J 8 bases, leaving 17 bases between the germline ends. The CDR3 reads CASSVNSGLGDEQFF. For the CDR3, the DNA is TGTGCCAGCAGCGTCAACTCGGGATTAGGGGATGAGCAGTTCTTC.

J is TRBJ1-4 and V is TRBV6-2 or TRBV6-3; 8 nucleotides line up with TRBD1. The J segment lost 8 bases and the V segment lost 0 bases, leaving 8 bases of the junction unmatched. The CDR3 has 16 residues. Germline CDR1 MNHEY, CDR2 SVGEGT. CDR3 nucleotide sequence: TGTGCCAGCAGTTACTCGAGGGCAGGGGGCCAGGAAAAACTGTTTTTT. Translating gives CASSYSRAGGQEKLFF.

CDR3 sequence reads: CASSVLLDSEAFF. DNA for the CDR3: TGTGCCAGTAGTGTACTTCTCGACAGTGAAGCTTTCTTT. The chain couples TRBV19 to TRBJ1-1; D might be TRBD1 (5 bases). Trimming shortened V by 5 bases and J by 7 bases, and 14 bases separated the two germline ends. There are 13 residues in the CDR3. From germline, CDR1 is LNHDA and CDR2 SQIVND (reference sequence).

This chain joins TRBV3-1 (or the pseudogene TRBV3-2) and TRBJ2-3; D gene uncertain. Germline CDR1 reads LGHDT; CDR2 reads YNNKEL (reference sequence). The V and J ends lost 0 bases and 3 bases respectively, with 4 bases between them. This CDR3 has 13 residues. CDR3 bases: TGTGCCAGCAGCCAAGAGCGGACAGATACGCAGTATTTT. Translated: CASSQERTDTQYF.

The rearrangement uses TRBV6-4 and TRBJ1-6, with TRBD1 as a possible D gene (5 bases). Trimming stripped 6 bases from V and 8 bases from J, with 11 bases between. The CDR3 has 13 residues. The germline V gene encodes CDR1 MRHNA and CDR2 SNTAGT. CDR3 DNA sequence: TGTGCCAGCAGCGCAGGGTATGATTCACCCCTCCACTTT. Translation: CASSAGYDSPLHF.

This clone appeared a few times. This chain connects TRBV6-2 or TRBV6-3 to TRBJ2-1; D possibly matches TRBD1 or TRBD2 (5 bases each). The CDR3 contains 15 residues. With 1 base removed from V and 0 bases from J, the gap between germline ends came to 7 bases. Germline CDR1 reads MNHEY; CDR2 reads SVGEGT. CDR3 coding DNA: TGTGCCAGCAGTTACTTGGGGGACTCCTACAATGAGCAGTTCTTC. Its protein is CASSYLGDSYNEQFF.

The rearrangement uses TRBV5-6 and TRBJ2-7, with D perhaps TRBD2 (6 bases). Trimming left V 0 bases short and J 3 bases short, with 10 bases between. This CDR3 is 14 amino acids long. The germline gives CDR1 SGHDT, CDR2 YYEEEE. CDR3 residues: CASSLGLVVYEQYF. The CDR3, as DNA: TGTGCCAGCAGCTTGGGACTAGTAGTCTACGAGCAGTACTTC.